This T cell receptor (beta chain) was observed in a study of T-cell reconstitution after alpha-beta-depleted transplantation in children. This clonotype was seen at least ten times. The authors prepared the TCRbeta library with unique molecular identifiers. One entry per CDR3 protein, called by TCRdb with MiXCR from the PCR reads. The sample records nearly 550,000 distinct CDR3 sequences, around 18% being singletons. The source was PBMCs from the stem cell graft donor, collected from the stem cell graft. The TCR was taken from a human donor who donated a stem cell graft to a child with acute lymphoblastic leukemia.

The CDR3 region has the DNA TGTGCCAGCAGCTGGACTAGCGGGAACACCGGGGAGCTGTTTTTT. It is translated as CASSWTSGNTGELFF. The chain carries TRBV12-3 or TRBV12-4 and TRBJ2-2; 10 bases align to TRBD2. The length of the CDR3 is 15 residues. V lost 6 bases, J lost 1 base, and 2 bases stayed unmatched.